The 9 T cell receptor beta chains presented below share a single source sample, sequenced in a study of control samples from healthy donors and cancer patients. Sequencing was performed with immunoSEQ multiplex PCR; in TCRdb, only in-frame clones are kept and a portion is missing. Among 90,000 to 100,000 clones listed, roughly three quarters were seen once. Sequencing was carried out using blood. The receptors were gathered from a woman under 40 in good health.

This sequence joins TRBV18 and TRBJ2-7, with 8 positions matching TRBD2. Germline V gene sequence: CDR1 KGHSH, CDR2 LQKENI. Trimming removed 6 bases from V and 5 bases from J; junction bases left unmatched: 6. CDR3 size: 13 residues. This chain's CDR3 is CASSPPGGDEQYF. The CDR3 DNA reads as TGTGCCAGCTCCCCCCCGGGAGGGGACGAGCAGTACTTC. Variable domain in full (rest from reference TRBV18 and TRBJ2-7): NAGVMQNPRHLVRRRGQEARLRCSPMKGHSHVYWYRQLPEEGLKFMVYLQKENIIDESGMPKERFSAEFPKEGPSILRIQQVVRGDSAAYFCASSPPGGDEQYFGPGTRLTVT.

At least ten counts were recorded for this clone. The chain carries TRBV3-1 (or the pseudogene TRBV3-2) and TRBJ2-2, with TRBD1 identical over 9 bases. Trimming at V came to 1 base and at J to 0 bases, leaving 3 bases not matched to a gene. There are 17 residues in the CDR3. Germline V gene sequence: CDR1 LGHDT, CDR2 YNNKEL (reference sequence). The CDR3 DNA reads as TGTGCCAGCAGCCAAGTACAGGGGGCGCCGAACACCGGGGAGCTGTTTTTT. This encodes CASSQVQGAPNTGELFF.

In its sample, this clone was seen once. Written as DNA, the CDR3 is TGTGCCAGTAGTATATATGGGGGAGGCCCGCAAGAGACCCAGTACTTC. This translates into CASSIYGGGPQETQYF. The chain has TRBV19 and TRBJ2-5; D possibly corresponds to TRBD2 (6 bases). The CDR3 is 16 residues long. Germline CDR1 and CDR2: LNHDA and SQIVND (reference sequence). V lost 2 bases, J lost 2 bases, and 15 bases lay in between.

This chain joins TRBV6-1 and TRBJ1-6; a possible D gene is TRBD1 (5 bases). Germline lookup yields CDR1 MNHNS and CDR2 SASEGT. V was shortened by 2 bases and J by 9 bases, with 14 bases between the two germline ends. The CDR3 length is 15 residues. CDR3 in DNA: TGTGCCAGCAGTGAATTGGGGGGGATTAGTTCACCCCTCCACTTT. This encodes CASSELGGISSPLHF.

This chain connects TRBV7-8 to TRBJ2-2, with 7 bases fitting TRBD1. Germline CDR1 SGHVS, CDR2 FQNEAQ. The V segment lost 5 bases and the J segment 4 bases; nucleotides outside the gene matches: 10. This CDR3 is 16 amino acids long. In DNA, the CDR3 is TGTGCCAGCAGCCAAAGGACAGGAACACTCACCGGGGAGCTGTTTTTT. Residues: CASSQRTGTLTGELFF.

The J gene is TRBJ1-3, the V gene TRBV5-1, with D tentatively TRBD1 (5 bases). Germline CDR1 reads SGHRS; CDR2 reads YFSETQ. The CDR3 loop spans 14 amino acids. V was cut by 3 bases and J by 0 bases, with 7 bases left in between. The CDR3 DNA follows: TGCGCCAGCAGCTCACAGGTCTCTGGAAACACCATATATTTT. Amino acids: CASSSQVSGNTIYF.

V usage is TRBV11-2 and J usage is TRBJ2-5, with D possibly being TRBD1 or TRBD2 (6 bases each). Per germline, CDR1 SGHAT and CDR2 FQNNGV. Trimming removed 3 bases at V and 6 bases at J, with 14 bases between. There are 14 residues in the CDR3. The CDR3 DNA is TGTGCCAGCAGCTTTCCTGGGGGGACAAAGACCCAGTACTTC. Amino acid sequence: CASSFPGGTKTQYF.

This sequence joins TRBV19 and TRBJ2-1; 9 bases align to TRBD1. The CDR3 spans 15 residues. Germline loops: CDR1 LNHDA, CDR2 SQIVND (reference sequence). V gave up 2 bases and J gave up 6 bases; unmatched junction bases: 5. The CDR3: CASSITGGTFNEQFF. The CDR3 nucleotides read TGTGCCAGTAGTATAACAGGGGGCACATTCAATGAGCAGTTCTTC.

This clone has more than one count but fewer than ten. The chain carries TRBV19 and TRBJ1-3; a weak D match, TRBD1 (5 bases). The length of the CDR3 is 17 residues. V lost 2 bases and J 0 bases, leaving 14 bases between the germline ends. Germline V gene data show CDR1 as LNHDA and CDR2 as SQIVND (reference sequence). The CDR3: CASSIRDGSSSGNTIYF. DNA of the CDR3: TGTGCCAGTAGTATAAGGGACGGTTCCAGCTCTGGAAACACCATATATTTT. The entire variable domain, with the rest obtained from reference TRBV19 and TRBJ1-3, is as follows: DGGITQSPKYLFRKEGQNVTLSCEQNLNHDAMYWYRQDPGQGLRLIYYSQIVNDFQKGDIAEGYSVSREKKESFPLTVTSAQKNPTAFYLCASSIRDGSSSGNTIYFGEGSWLTVV.